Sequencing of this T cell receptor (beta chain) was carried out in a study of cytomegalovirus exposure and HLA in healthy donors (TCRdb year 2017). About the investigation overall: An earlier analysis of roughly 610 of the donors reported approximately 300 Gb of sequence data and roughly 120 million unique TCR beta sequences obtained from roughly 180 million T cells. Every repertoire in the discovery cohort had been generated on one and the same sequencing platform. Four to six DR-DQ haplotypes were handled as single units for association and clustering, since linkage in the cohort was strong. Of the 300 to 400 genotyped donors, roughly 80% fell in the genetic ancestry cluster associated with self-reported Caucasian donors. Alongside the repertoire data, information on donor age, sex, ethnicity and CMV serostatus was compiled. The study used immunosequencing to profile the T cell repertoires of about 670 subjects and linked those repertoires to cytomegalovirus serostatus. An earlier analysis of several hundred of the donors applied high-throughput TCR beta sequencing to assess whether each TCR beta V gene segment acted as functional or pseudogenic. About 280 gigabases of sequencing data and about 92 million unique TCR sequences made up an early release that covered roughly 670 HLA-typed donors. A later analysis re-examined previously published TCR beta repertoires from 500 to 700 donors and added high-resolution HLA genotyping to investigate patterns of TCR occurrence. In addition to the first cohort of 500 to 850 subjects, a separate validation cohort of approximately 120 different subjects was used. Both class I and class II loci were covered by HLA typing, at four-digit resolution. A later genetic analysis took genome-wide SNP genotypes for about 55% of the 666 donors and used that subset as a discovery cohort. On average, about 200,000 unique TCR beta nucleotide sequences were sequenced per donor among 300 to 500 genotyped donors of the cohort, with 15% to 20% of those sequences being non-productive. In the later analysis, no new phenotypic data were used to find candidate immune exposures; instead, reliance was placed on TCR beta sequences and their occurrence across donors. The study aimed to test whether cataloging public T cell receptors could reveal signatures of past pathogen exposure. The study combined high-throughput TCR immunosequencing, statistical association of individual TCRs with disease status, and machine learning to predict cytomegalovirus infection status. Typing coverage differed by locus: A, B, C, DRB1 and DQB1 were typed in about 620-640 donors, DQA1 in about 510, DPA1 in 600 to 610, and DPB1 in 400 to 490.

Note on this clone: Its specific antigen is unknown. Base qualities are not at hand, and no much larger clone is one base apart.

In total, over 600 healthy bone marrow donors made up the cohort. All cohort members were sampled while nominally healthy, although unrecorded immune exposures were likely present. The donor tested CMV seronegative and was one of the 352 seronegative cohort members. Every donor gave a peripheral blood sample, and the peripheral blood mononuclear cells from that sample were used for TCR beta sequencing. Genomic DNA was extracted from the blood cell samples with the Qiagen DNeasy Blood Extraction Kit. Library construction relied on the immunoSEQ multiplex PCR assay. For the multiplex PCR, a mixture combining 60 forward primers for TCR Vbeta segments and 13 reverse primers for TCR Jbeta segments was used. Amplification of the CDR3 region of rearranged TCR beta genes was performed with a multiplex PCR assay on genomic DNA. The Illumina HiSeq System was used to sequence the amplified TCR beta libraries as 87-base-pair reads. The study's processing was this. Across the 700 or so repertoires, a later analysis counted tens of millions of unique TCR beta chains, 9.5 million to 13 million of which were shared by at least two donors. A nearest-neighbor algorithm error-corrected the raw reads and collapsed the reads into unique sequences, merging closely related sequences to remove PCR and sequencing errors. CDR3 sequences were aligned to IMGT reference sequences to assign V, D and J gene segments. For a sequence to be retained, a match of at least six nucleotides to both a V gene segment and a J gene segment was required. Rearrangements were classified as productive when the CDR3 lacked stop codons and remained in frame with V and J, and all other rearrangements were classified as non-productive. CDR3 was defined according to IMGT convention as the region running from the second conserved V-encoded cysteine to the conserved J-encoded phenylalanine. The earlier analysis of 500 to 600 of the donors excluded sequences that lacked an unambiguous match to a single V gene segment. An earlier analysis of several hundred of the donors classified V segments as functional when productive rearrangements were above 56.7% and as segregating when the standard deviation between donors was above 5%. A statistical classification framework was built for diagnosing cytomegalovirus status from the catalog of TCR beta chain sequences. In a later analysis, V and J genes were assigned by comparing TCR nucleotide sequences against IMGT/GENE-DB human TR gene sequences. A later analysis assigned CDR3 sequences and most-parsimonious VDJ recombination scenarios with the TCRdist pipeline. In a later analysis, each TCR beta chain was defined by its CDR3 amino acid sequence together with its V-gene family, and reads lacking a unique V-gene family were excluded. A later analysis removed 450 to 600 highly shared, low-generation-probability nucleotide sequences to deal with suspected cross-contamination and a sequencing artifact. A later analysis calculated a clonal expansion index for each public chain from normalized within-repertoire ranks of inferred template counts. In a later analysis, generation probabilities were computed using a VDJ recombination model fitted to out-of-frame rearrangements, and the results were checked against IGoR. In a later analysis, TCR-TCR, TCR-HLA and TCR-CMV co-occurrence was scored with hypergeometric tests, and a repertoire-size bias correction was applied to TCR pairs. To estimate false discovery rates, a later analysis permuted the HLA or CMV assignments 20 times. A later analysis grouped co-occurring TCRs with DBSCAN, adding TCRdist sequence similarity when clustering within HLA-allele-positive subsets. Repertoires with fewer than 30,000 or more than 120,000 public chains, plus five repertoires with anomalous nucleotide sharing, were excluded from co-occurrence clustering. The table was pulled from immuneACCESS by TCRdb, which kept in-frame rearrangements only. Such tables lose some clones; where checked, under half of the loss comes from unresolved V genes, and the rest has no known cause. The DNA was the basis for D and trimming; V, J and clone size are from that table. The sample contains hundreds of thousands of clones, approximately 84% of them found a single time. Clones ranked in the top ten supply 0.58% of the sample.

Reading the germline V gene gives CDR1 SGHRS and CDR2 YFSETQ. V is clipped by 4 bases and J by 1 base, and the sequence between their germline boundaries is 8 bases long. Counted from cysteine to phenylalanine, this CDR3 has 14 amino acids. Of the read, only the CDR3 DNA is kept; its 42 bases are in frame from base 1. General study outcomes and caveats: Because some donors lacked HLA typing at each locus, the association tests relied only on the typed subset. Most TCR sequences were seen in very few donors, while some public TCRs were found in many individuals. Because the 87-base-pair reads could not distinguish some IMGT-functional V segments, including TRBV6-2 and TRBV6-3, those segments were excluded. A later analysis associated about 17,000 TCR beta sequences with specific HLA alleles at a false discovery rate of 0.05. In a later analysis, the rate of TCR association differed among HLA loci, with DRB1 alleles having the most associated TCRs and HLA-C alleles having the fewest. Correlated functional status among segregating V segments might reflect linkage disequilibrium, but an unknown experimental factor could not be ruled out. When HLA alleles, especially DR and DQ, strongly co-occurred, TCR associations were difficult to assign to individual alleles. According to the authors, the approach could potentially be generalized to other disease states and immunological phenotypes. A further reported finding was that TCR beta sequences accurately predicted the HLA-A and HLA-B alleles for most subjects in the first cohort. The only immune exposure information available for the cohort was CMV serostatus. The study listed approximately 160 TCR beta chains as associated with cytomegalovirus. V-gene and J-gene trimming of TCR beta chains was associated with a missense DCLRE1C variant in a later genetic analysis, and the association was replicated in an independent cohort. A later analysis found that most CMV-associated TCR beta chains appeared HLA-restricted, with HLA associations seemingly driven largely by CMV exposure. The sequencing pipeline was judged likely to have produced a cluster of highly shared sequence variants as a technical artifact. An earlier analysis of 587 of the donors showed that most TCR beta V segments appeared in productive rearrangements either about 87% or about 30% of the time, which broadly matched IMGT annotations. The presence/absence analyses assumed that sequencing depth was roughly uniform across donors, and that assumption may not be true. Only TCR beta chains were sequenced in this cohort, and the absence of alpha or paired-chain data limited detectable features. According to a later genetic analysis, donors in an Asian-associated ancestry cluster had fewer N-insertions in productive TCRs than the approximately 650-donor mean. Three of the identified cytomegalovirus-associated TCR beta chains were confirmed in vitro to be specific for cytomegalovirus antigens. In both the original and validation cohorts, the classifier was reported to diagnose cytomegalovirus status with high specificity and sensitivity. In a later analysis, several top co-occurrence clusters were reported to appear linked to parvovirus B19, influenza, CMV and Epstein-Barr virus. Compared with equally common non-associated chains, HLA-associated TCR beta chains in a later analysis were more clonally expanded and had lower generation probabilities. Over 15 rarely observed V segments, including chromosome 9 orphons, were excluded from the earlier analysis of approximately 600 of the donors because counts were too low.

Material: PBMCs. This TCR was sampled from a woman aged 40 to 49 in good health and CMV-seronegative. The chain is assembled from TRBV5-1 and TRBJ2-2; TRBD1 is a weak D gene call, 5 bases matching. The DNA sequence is TGCGCCAGCAGCCCGACAGTGAACACCGGGGAGCTGTTTTTT. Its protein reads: CASSPTVNTGELFF.